The entry below gives a single T cell receptor (beta chain) sequence along with its context. Its matching antigen is unknown. For CDR3 and TCR beta VDJ profiling, genomic DNA was the template used. Each CDR3 protein is one row after TCRdb ran MiXCR on the reads. The sample consists of hundreds of thousands of distinct CDR3 sequences, about two thirds of them appearing once. These data belong to a study of CD8+CD57+ T cells in acquired aplastic anemia. Whole-study context: Sorted CD4+ and CD8+ cells yielded DNA averaging around 3.2 ug. Healthy-donor CD4+ cells averaged roughly 10.8 million reads.

Trimming pared 4 bases from V and 6 bases from J, leaving 18 bases between. This CDR3 spans 14 amino acids. Per the germline V gene, CDR1 is DFQATT and CDR2 is SNEGSKA (reference sequence). Overall study findings and caveats: Common to patients and controls were roughly 30 CD8+ CDR3 sequences.

The clonotype comes from a human donor in good health, serving as a control. Sequencing was carried out using sorted CD4+, CD8+, or CD8+CD57+ T cells (not recorded which) from PBMCs. The chain combines TRBV20-1 with TRBJ1-2; a possible D gene is TRBD1 (6 bases). CDR3 amino acids: CSATKHRAPNGYTF. The CDR3 coding sequence is TGCAGTGCTACCAAACACAGGGCCCCAAATGGCTACACCTTC.